This T cell receptor (beta chain) came from a study of blood T cell repertoires in COVID-19. In the study overall: The origin of the acute and convalescent COVID-19 samples was the United States, Italy and Spain. Sources were T cells, B-cell-depleted T cells, or PBMCs; the material itself was cDNA or gDNA.

Authors' data handling: Nucleated cell number was recorded as an estimate derived from reference gene primer amplification. TCRdb's copy holds only in-frame clones and misses some; the assay was immunoSEQ multiplex PCR. The V and J calls and the clone size are those of that table, but D and trimming were determined from the DNA. The table has 150,000 to 200,000 clones, under 90% seen once. Seattle-derived patients entered the study during active infection and were followed longitudinally. Looked up from germline, CDR1 is LNHDA and CDR2 is SQIVND (reference sequence). This CDR3 is built from 11 residues. The V gene lost 3 bases and the J gene lost 6 bases, with 5 bases spanning the gap.

This sequence was found in an older woman with COVID-19, enrolled during active disease. The sequencing input was peripheral blood. The rearrangement joins TRBV19 to TRBJ1-2; D gene unclear. CDR3 sequence: CASSMRDGYTF. In DNA, the CDR3 is TGTGCCAGTAGTATGAGAGATGGCTACACCTTC.